Listed below are T cell receptor beta chains from one sample, sequenced in a study of T cells and copy number aberrations in small-cell lung cancer. Using immunoSEQ multiplex PCR, the repertoire was profiled, and TCRdb retains in-frame clones only, with some absent. The table shows some 10,000 clones, with roughly 79% occurring only once. The sequencing input was normal tissue next to the tumor. These receptors all stem from a man in his fifties or sixties with small cell lung cancer. Both conserved end residues are part of each CDR3. D genes are given only for firm matches. Where a row states a size, it is once, few, many or the class of an expanded clone; other rows omit it.

>-|TRBJ2-2|TRBV7-8|-
CASSLAWGASNTGELFF
TGTGCCAGCAGCTTAGCATGGGGAGCGTCGAACACCGGGGAGCTGTTTTTT
>TRBD2|TRBJ2-3|TRBV4-1|-
CASSRTSGTDTQYF
TGCGCCAGCAGCCGGACTAGCGGGACAGATACGCAGTATTTT
>TRBD1|TRBJ1-1|TRBV9|-
CASSGTGDRGTEAFF
TGTGCCAGCAGCGGGACGGGGGACAGGGGCACTGAAGCTTTCTTT
>-|TRBJ2-1|TRBV19|few
CASSQSLLRTLPSNEQFF
TGTGCCAGTAGCCAGAGCCTCCTCCGGACCCTCCCTAGCAATGAGCAGTTCTTC
>-|TRBJ1-3|TRBV12-5|few
CASGPRASAGNTIYF
TGTGCTAGTGGCCCCAGGGCTTCAGCTGGAAACACCATATATTTT
>TRBD2|TRBJ2-2|TRBV5-1|-
CASSYGLAANTGELFF
TGCGCCAGCAGCTATGGACTAGCGGCAAACACCGGGGAGCTGTTTTTT
>-|TRBJ2-6|TRBV19|few
CASSIDPSGANVLTF
TGTGCCAGTAGTATAGATCCCTCTGGGGCCAACGTCCTGACTTTC
>TRBD2|TRBJ2-1|TRBV5-1|-
CASSLGEGSYNEQFF
TGCGCCAGCAGCTTGGGGGAGGGATCGTACAATGAGCAGTTCTTC
>TRBD1|TRBJ1-4|TRBV5-1|once
CASRAGGAGGKEELFF
TGCGCCAGCAGGGCTGGTGGGGCAGGGGGCAAGGAGGAACTGTTTTTT
>-|TRBJ2-7|TRBV6-5|-
CASSYQGNYEQYF
TGTGCCAGCAGTTACCAGGGGAACTACGAGCAGTACTTC
>TRBD1|TRBJ1-1|TRBV5-1|-
CASSFGQGGTEAFF
TGCGCCAGCAGCTTTGGACAGGGAGGCACTGAAGCTTTCTTT
>-|TRBJ2-7|TRBV30|few
CAWSVLAYEQYF
TGTGCCTGGAGTGTGTTGGCCTACGAGCAGTACTTC
>-|TRBJ2-2|TRBV7-8|few
CASSSSTGELFF
TGTGCCAGCAGCTCTTCAACCGGGGAGCTGTTTTTT
>-|TRBJ1-2|TRBV6-4|-
CASRSSGQTLYGYTF
TGTGCCAGCAGATCGAGCGGGCAGACCCTCTATGGCTACACCTTC
>-|TRBJ1-1|TRBV15|-
CATSREFGGPVTEAFF
TGTGCCACCAGCAGAGAATTTGGGGGGCCGGTCACTGAAGCTTTCTTT
>TRBD1|TRBJ2-7|TRBV9|-
CASSVDGQGYEQYF
TGTGCCAGCAGCGTAGATGGACAGGGTTACGAGCAGTACTTC
>-|TRBJ1-6|TRBV29-1|-
CSVSTGTLNSPLHF
TGCAGCGTTTCTACCGGGACATTGAATTCACCCCTCCACTTT
>TRBD2|TRBJ2-3|TRBV2|-
CASQDPGLAEGWGDTQYF
TGTGCCAGCCAAGACCCGGGACTAGCGGAGGGGTGGGGAGATACGCAGTATTTT
>-|TRBJ2-1|TRBV18|-
CASSPNQQGKEQFF
TGTGCCAGCTCACCCAACCAACAGGGCAAGGAGCAGTTCTTC
>-|TRBJ2-7|TRBV4-2|-
CASSQVVDSYEQYF
TGTGCCAGCAGCCAAGTGGTGGACAGTTACGAGCAGTACTTC
>TRBD1|TRBJ2-3|TRBV15|-
CATSRGQGGADTQYF
TGTGCCACCAGCAGAGGACAGGGGGGGGCAGATACGCAGTATTTT
>-|TRBJ1-5|TRBV28|-
CASSLLEGGQPQHF
TGTGCCAGCAGTTTATTGGAGGGGGGCCAGCCCCAGCATTTT
>-|TRBJ1-1|TRBV25-1|few
CASSGVVGEAEAFF
TGTGCCAGCAGTGGGGTGGTAGGGGAGGCTGAAGCTTTCTTT
>-|TRBJ2-3|TRBV9|-
CASSVVGWASDTQYF
TGTGCCAGCAGCGTAGTAGGGTGGGCGTCAGATACGCAGTATTTT
>TRBD1|TRBJ2-3|TRBV2|-
CASKPDRASTDTQYF
TGTGCCAGCAAACCGGACAGGGCTAGTACAGATACGCAGTATTTT
>-|TRBJ1-2|TRBV30|-
CAWTTGFGYTF
TGTGCCTGGACAACAGGATTTGGCTACACCTTC
>TRBD2|TRBJ2-3|TRBV11-3|-
CASSSYGAGGSTDTQYF
TGTGCCAGCAGCTCCTACGGAGCGGGGGGGAGCACAGATACGCAGTATTTT
>-|TRBJ1-2|TRBV7-9|once
CASSQGQFRVGYTF
TGTGCCAGCAGCCAAGGACAGTTTCGGGTCGGCTACACCTTC
>-|TRBJ2-7|TRBV28|once
CASSLMSLGVYEQYF
TGTGCCAGCAGTTTAATGAGTCTTGGGGTCTACGAGCAGTACTTC
>-|TRBJ1-5|TRBV10-2|-
CASSAESNQPQHF
TGCGCCAGCAGTGCCGAGTCCAATCAGCCCCAGCATTTT
>-|TRBJ2-2|TRBV28|-
CASSFPRQTTGELFF
TGTGCCAGCAGTTTTCCGAGACAGACCACCGGGGAGCTGTTTTTT
>TRBD1|TRBJ2-7|TRBV2|-
CASSPKGTGITGEQYF
TGTGCCAGCAGCCCGAAGGGGACAGGGATCACCGGCGAGCAGTACTTC
>TRBD1|TRBJ1-2|TRBV25-1|-
CASSFGRRTGNGYTF
TGTGCCAGCAGTTTCGGTAGACGGACAGGGAATGGCTACACCTTC
>-|TRBJ2-5|TRBV12-5|-
CASGLRETQYF
TGTGCTAGTGGCTTGCGGGAGACCCAGTACTTC
>TRBD1|TRBJ2-2|TRBV19|-
CASRPRTGTNTGELFF
TGTGCCAGTCGTCCTCGGACAGGGACGAACACCGGGGAGCTGTTTTTT
>-|TRBJ2-3|TRBV9|-
CASSAGGGPDTQYF
TGTGCCAGCAGCGCCGGAGGTGGGCCAGATACGCAGTATTTT
>-|TRBJ1-5|TRBV5-1|-
CASTFGGREGQPQHF
TGCGCCAGCACTTTTGGGGGGCGGGAGGGTCAGCCCCAGCATTTT
>TRBD1|TRBJ1-4|TRBV28|-
CASSLPTGSINEKLFF
TGTGCCAGCAGTCTTCCGACAGGGTCAATTAATGAAAAACTGTTTTTT
>-|TRBJ1-4|TRBV9|-
CASSLQGRRDEKLFF
TGTGCCAGCAGCCTACAGGGTCGGCGCGATGAAAAACTGTTTTTT
>TRBD2|TRBJ2-1|TRBV5-1|-
CASSHTSGRYYNEQFF
TGCGCCAGCAGCCACACTAGCGGGAGATACTACAATGAGCAGTTCTTC
>TRBD2|TRBJ2-3|TRBV9|-
CASSVAIAGEIDTQYF
TGTGCCAGCAGCGTAGCAATAGCGGGAGAGATAGATACGCAGTATTTT
>TRBD2|TRBJ2-1|TRBV9|few
CASSAGIGLAGVFEQFF
TGTGCCAGCAGCGCCGGAATCGGACTAGCGGGAGTCTTTGAGCAGTTCTTC
>-|TRBJ2-3|TRBV6-5|-
CASSLASGTSGDTQYF
TGTGCCAGCAGTTTGGCATCCGGGACCAGCGGGGATACGCAGTATTTT
>-|TRBJ2-4|TRBV7-8|-
CASSLPAVVAGQRGFQYF
TGTGCCAGCAGCTTACCGGCCGTAGTCGCGGGACAGCGAGGTTTTCAGTACTTC
>TRBD1|TRBJ1-2|TRBV2|-
CASSATGGAYGYTF
TGTGCCAGCAGTGCGACAGGGGGCGCTTATGGCTACACCTTC
>-|TRBJ2-3|TRBV5-6|-
CASSLALADTQYF
TGTGCCAGCAGCTTGGCCCTTGCAGATACGCAGTATTTT
>-|TRBJ2-3|TRBV5-5|few
CASSQTEGTDTQYF
TGTGCCAGCAGCCAGACGGAGGGTACAGATACGCAGTATTTT
>TRBD1|TRBJ1-2|TRBV18|-
CASSPETGGTGYTF
TGTGCCAGCTCACCCGAGACAGGGGGAACTGGCTACACCTTC
>-|TRBJ2-4|TRBV10-2|-
CASCPGVGANQYF
TGCGCCAGCTGTCCAGGGGTGGGCGCGAATCAGTACTTC
>-|TRBJ1-1|TRBV19|few
CASSERTEAFF
TGTGCCAGTAGCGAAAGGACTGAAGCTTTCTTT
>TRBD1|TRBJ2-2|TRBV19|-
CASSAGTVNTGELFF
TGTGCCAGTAGCGCCGGGACAGTTAACACCGGGGAGCTGTTTTTT
>-|TRBJ2-2|TRBV5-4|-
CASSLQGLATGELFF
TGTGCCAGCAGCTTACAGGGATTGGCCACCGGGGAGCTGTTTTTT